The rows below give T cell receptor beta chains drawn from one sample of a study of Ad26.COV2.S vaccination and SARS-CoV-2 variants. Generated by immunoSEQ multiplex PCR, the TCRdb table keeps only in-frame clones and is missing some. The sample comprises 85,000 to 95,000 clones, approximately 86% of which are singletons, and roughly 15% rests with the top ten. The sample was peripheral blood, taken after recovery from COVID-19. The receptors shown here come from a human donor who had recovered from COVID-19. Each CDR3 is given without its conserved first and last residue. Fields, in order: J gene, V gene, CDR3 protein.

TRBJ2-5 | TRBV28 | ASRGTGVVETQY
TRBJ2-7 | TRBV5-1 | ASSPGLAGTYEQY
TRBJ2-1 | TRBV3-1/TRBV3-2 | ASSPRTSGRGYNEQF
TRBJ2-5 | TRBV5-6 | ASSLGELAGGPLETQY
TRBJ1-2 | TRBV5-1 | ASSLAGQTAFNYGYT
TRBJ1-3 | TRBV9 | ASSFRQGVGNTIY
TRBJ2-3 | TRBV11-3 | ASRGADTQY
TRBJ2-7 | TRBV7-6 | ASSLMAGATYEQY
TRBJ1-1 | TRBV2 | ASSLNDEAF
TRBJ1-5 | TRBV3-1/TRBV3-2 | ASSQGDQPQH
TRBJ2-7 | TRBV6-6 | ASRGGQGTYEQY
TRBJ2-1 | TRBV9 | ASSVGTMNEQF
TRBJ2-3 | TRBV7-2 | ASSTLAGYTDTQY
TRBJ2-2 | TRBV9 | ASSVAPGWGGELF
TRBJ1-1 | TRBV4-3 | ASSQYRRDTEAF
TRBJ1-2 | TRBV24-1 | ATSDPRHYGYT
TRBJ1-2 | TRBV7-9 | ASSASNPRVFLYGYT
TRBJ1-2 | TRBV4-2 | ASSRGDGGLDYGYT
TRBJ2-1 | TRBV5-4 | ASSLGGRTYNEQF
TRBJ2-6 | TRBV3-1/TRBV3-2 | ASSQSSGANVLT
TRBJ2-3 | TRBV2 | ASSETGDTQY
TRBJ2-7 | TRBV7-9 | ASSLGGIIYEQY
TRBJ1-1 | TRBV19 | ASSPLQGIDTEAF
TRBJ2-5 | TRBV10-3 | AISESTSGPETQY